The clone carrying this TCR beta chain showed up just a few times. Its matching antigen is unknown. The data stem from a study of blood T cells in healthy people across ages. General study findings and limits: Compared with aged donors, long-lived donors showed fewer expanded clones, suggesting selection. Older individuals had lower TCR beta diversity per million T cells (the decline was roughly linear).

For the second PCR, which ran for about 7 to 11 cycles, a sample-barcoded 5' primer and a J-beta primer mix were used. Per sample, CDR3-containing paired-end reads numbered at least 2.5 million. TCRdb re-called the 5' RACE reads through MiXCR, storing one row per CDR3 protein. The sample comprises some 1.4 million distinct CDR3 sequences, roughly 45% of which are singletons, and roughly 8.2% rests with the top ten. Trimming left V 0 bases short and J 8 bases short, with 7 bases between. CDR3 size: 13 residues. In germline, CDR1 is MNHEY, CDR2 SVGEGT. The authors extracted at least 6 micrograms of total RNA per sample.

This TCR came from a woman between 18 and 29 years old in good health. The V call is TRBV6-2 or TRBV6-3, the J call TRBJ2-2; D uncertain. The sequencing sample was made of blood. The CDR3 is CASSYSTSGELFF. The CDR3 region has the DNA TGTGCCAGCAGTTACTCGACGTCAGGGGAGCTGTTTTTT.